This T cell receptor (beta chain) was profiled in a study of radiotherapy plus CTLA-4 blockade in lung cancer. Assay used: immunoSEQ multiplex PCR; TCRdb lists only in-frame clones, some missing. The sample records about 25,000 clones, about three quarters being singletons. The sequences come from peripheral blood, collected from a patient treated with radiotherapy plus ipilimumab. This receptor was obtained from a human donor with non-small cell lung cancer who had stable disease on radiotherapy plus ipilimumab.

CDR3 nucleotide sequence: TGTGCCAGTACGGGACTAGCGGGGGGTGAGCAGTTCTTC. It encodes CASTGLAGGEQFF. This sequence joins TRBV19 and TRBJ2-1; 15 bases align to TRBD2. CDR1 LNHDA and CDR2 SQIVND come from the germline V gene (reference sequence). This CDR3 has 13 amino acids. Trimming took 7 bases from V and 9 from J; bases not matched to a gene: 1.